The 13 T cell receptor beta chains below come from one sample, sequenced in a study of T cells in narcolepsy. TCRdb's table, derived via immunoSEQ multiplex PCR, lists solely in-frame clones and lacks some. The table records 35,000 or so clones, over 75% of them present only once. Sequenced material: CD45RA- memory CD4+ T cells from PBMCs. The receptors shown here come from a human donor with narcolepsy.

This clone has a single count. The chain joins TRBV6-5 to TRBJ2-7; no clear D gene. Trimming stripped 1 base from V and 7 bases from J, with 5 bases between. CDR1 and CDR2 (germline): MNHEY, SVGAGI. The CDR3 totals 11 residues. The CDR3 sequence is CASSYLWEQYF. The CDR3 DNA is TGTGCCAGCAGTTACTTGTGGGAGCAGTACTTC.

The J gene is TRBJ1-4, the V gene TRBV30, with 9 bases identical to TRBD1. The CDR3 length is 16 residues. Trimming at V came to 4 bases and at J to 2 bases, leaving 8 bases not matched to a gene. Germline CDR1 reads GTSNPN; CDR2 reads SVGIG (reference sequence). CDR3 nucleotides: TGTGCCTGGACTAAGGGTACAGGGGGCACTAATGAAAAACTGTTTTTT. Translated, it gives CAWTKGTGGTNEKLFF. Based on the CDR3 plus reference TRBV30 and TRBJ1-4, the full variable domain is SQTIHQWPATLVQPVGSPLSLECTVEGTSNPNLYWYRQAAGRGLQLLFYSVGIGQISSEVPQNLSASRPQDRQFILSSKKLLLSDSGFYLCAWTKGTGGTNEKLFFGSGTQLSVL.

J is TRBJ2-7 and V is TRBV11-3, with a weak D call TRBD2 (5 bases). CDR3 length: 14 residues. Germline V gene sequence: CDR1 SGHNT, CDR2 YENEEA. V was cut by 1 base and J by 6 bases, with 13 bases left in between. This CDR3 is CASSLGLGLAEQYF. The CDR3 region has the DNA TGTGCCAGCAGCTTAGGGCTTGGCCTAGCCGAGCAGTACTTC.

The rearrangement uses TRBV7-2 and TRBJ2-1; D uncertain. Germline V gives CDR1 SGHTA, CDR2 FQGNSA. The CDR3 runs to 17 residues. V was pared by 8 bases and J by 4 bases, with 24 bases between. This CDR3 is CASSPRSAPALYNEQFF. Here the CDR3 DNA reads TGTGCCAGCTCCCCCAGATCGGCTCCCGCCTTATACAATGAGCAGTTCTTC.

The chain joins TRBV19 to TRBJ1-1, with D unresolved. The CDR3 spans 14 residues. Germline-derived CDR1 and CDR2 are LNHDA and SQIVND (reference sequence). Trimming shortened V by 3 bases and J by 3 bases, and 11 bases separated the two germline ends. In DNA, the CDR3 is TGTGCCAGTAGTATGCGGGGTCGGCACACTGAAGCTTTCTTT. It is translated as CASSMRGRHTEAFF.

V usage is TRBV19 and J usage is TRBJ2-4; no clear D gene. Germline CDR1 and CDR2: LNHDA and SQIVND (reference sequence). The CDR3 length is 15 residues. Trimming shortened V by 4 bases and J by 1 base, and 11 bases separated the two germline ends. CDR3 region: CASSTTSYAKNIQYF. The CDR3, as DNA: TGTGCCAGTAGTACGACCTCCTACGCCAAAAACATTCAGTACTTC.

The table lists this clone with a few counts. The genes are TRBV18 and TRBJ1-6; D not resolved. Germline loops: CDR1 KGHSH, CDR2 LQKENI. Trimming removed 8 bases from V and 10 bases from J, with 18 bases in between. The CDR3 has 14 amino acids. The CDR3 nucleotides are TGTGCCAGCCGCCCCGGCCTGCCGGGGTCACCCCTCCACTTT. This sequence encodes CASRPGLPGSPLHF.

Only one count was recorded for this clone. This CDR3 reads CASSLEAGWEQFF. CDR3 bases: TGTGCCAGCAGCTTAGAGGCGGGGTGGGAGCAGTTCTTC. J is TRBJ2-1 and V is TRBV7-9; possible D gene TRBD2, 6 bases. The CDR3 is made up of 13 amino acids. V was pared by 1 base and J by 10 bases, with 11 bases between. The germline V gene has CDR1 SEHNR and CDR2 FQNEAQ (reference sequence). Supplemented by reference TRBV7-9 and TRBJ2-1, the full variable domain reads DTGVSQNPRHKITKRGQNVTFRCDPISEHNRLYWYRQTLGQGPEFLTYFQNEAQLEKSRLLSDRFSAERPKGSFSTLEIQRTEQGDSAMYLCASSLEAGWEQFFGPGTRLTVL.

This chain links TRBV29-1 with TRBJ2-6; 9 bases are shared with TRBD1. Germline assignment: CDR1 SQVTM and CDR2 ANQGSEA. Unmatched junction bases numbered 5, after V lost 6 bases and J lost 2 bases. The CDR3 contains 15 residues. In nucleotides, the CDR3 is TGCAGCGTCCCGGGACAGGGACCTGGGGCCAACGTCCTGACTTTC. Its translation is CSVPGQGPGANVLTF. The complete variable domain, with remaining parts taken from reference TRBV29-1 and TRBJ2-6, reads SAVISQKPSRDICQRGTSLTIQCQVDSQVTMMFWYRQQPGQSLTLIATANQGSEATYESGFVIDKFPISRPNLTFSTLTVSNMSPEDSSIYLCSVPGQGPGANVLTFGAGSRLTVL.

The chain joins TRBV19 to TRBJ2-7; TRBD2 matches 10 bases. V was pared by 5 bases and J by 7 bases, with 8 bases of the junction left unmatched. The germline gives CDR1 LNHDA, CDR2 SQIVND (reference sequence). CDR3 length equals 14 residues. CDR3 amino acids: CASSPGLASGEQYF. DNA for the CDR3: TGTGCCAGTAGTCCGGGACTAGCGTCGGGGGAGCAGTACTTC.

The chain employs TRBV5-5 and TRBJ1-5, with 8 positions matching TRBD1. Germline V gene sequence: CDR1 SGHKS, CDR2 YYEKEE (reference sequence). The trim removed 4 bases at V and 7 bases at J, leaving 13 bases unmatched. The CDR3 contains 16 residues. CDR3 DNA: TGTGCCAGCAGCCAATCTCTTGGACAGGGAAGCCAGCCCCAGCATTTT. It codes for CASSQSLGQGSQPQHF.

The J gene is TRBJ2-3, the V gene TRBV23-1, with unresolved D. TRBV23-1 counts as an open reading frame of uncertain function. The CDR3 has 16 residues. Trimming removed 8 bases from V and 3 bases from J, with 21 bases in between. CDR3 protein: CASRYSHPGPTDTQYF. The CDR3 DNA reads as TGCGCCAGCCGGTACTCTCACCCCGGGCCTACAGATACGCAGTATTTT.

This clone turned up a few times. V gene TRBV7-9 combines with J gene TRBJ1-3; TRBD1 aligns across 10 bases. With 5 bases clipped from V and 9 bases from J, the junction kept 10 bases outside the gene matches. The V gene's germline CDR1 is SEHNR and CDR2 FQNEAQ (reference sequence). The length of the CDR3 is 15 residues. DNA for the CDR3: TGTGCCAGCAGCCCCCAGGGACAGGGGAAGCCCACCATATATTTT. Residues: CASSPQGQGKPTIYF.